This TCR beta chain was documented in a study of T cell responses to AZD1222 COVID-19 vaccine. General observations from the study: Females outnumbered males among donors, who were mostly white British; clonal diversity was possibly underestimated.

Assay: immunoSEQ multiplex PCR; the TCRdb copy retains only in-frame clones and omits some. The sample shows roughly 67,000 clones, approximately 88% of them seen only once. This clone was observed once. Its cognate antigen is unknown. Sequenced here: peripheral blood, sampled on day 0 of AZD1222 vaccination. The source is an adult in good health.

This CDR3 reads CAGKVLGQGATYEQYF. The CDR3 DNA reads TGTGCCGGGAAAGTTCTCGGACAGGGGGCCACCTACGAGCAGTACTTC. The chain combines TRBV3-1 (or the pseudogene TRBV3-2) with TRBJ2-7; 11 bases map to TRBD1. Per the germline V gene, CDR1 is LGHDT and CDR2 is YNNKEL (reference sequence). This CDR3 is built from 16 residues. Unmatched junction bases numbered 14, after V lost 11 bases and J lost 2 bases.